Only a few counts were recorded for the clone carrying this TCR beta chain. Full-length variable regions came from constant-region reverse primers plus semi-nested Nested Universal Primer A PCR. TCRdb reprocessed the 5' RACE reads with MiXCR, giving one entry per CDR3 protein. The profile covers 50,000 to 65,000 distinct CDR3 sequences, with around 20% appearing a single time and 3.2% taken by the ten largest. The sorted Tregs were CD4+CD25+CD127-/low cells. Trimming took 1 base from V and 3 from J, leaving 13 bases between them. The CDR3 has 15 amino acids. The chain uses TRBV12-3 or TRBV12-4 and TRBJ2-7; TRBD2 is a possible D gene (6 bases). The sequencing sample was made of tumor-infiltrating Tregs sorted from the breast tumor. The clonotype originates from a female donor with breast cancer. CDR3 sequence (DNA): TGTGCCAGCAGTTTAGGGGCGGGACCTATCTACGAGCAGTACTTC. Amino acid sequence: CASSLGAGPIYEQYF.